These 2 T cell receptor beta chains share one sample of origin, sequenced in a study of blood T cell repertoires in COVID-19. Produced via immunoSEQ multiplex PCR; TCRdb's table is partial and in-frame only. This repertoire shows some 94,000 clones, 80% to 85% found once; its top ten account for under 2%. Sequenced input: peripheral blood. The receptor set was obtained from a man between 65 and 85 years old with active or convalescent COVID-19.

The chain links TRBV7-2 to TRBJ2-3, with D maybe TRBD2 (5 bases). Looked up from germline, CDR1 is SGHTA and CDR2 is FQGNSA. CDR3 size: 15 residues. Trimming stripped 1 base from V and 1 base from J, with 9 bases between. The CDR3 bases are TGTGCCAGCAGCTTAGTTTGGCGGGGCACAGATACGCAGTATTTT. Protein: CASSLVWRGTDTQYF. Combining the CDR3 with reference TRBV7-2 and TRBJ2-3 gives the whole variable domain GAGVSQSPSNKVTEKGKDVELRCDPISGHTALYWYRQSLGQGLEFLIYFQGNSAPDKSGLPSDRFSAERTGGSVSTLTIQRTQQEDSAVYLCASSLVWRGTDTQYFGPGTRLTVL.

The chain carries TRBV6-5 and TRBJ2-7; 8 bases line up with TRBD1. V was pared by 4 bases and J by 0 bases, with 5 bases of the junction left unmatched. In germline, CDR1 is MNHEY, CDR2 SVGAGI. The CDR3 contains 15 residues. The CDR3, as DNA: TGTGCCAGCAGTTGGGGACAGGCGTACTCCTACGAGCAGTACTTC. As protein: CASSWGQAYSYEQYF.